The rows below give T cell receptor beta chains drawn from one sample of a study of blood T cell repertoires in COVID-19. Using immunoSEQ multiplex PCR, the repertoire was profiled, and TCRdb retains in-frame clones only, with some absent. There are 160,000 or so clones in the sample; roughly 90% occur only once, and about 2.6% lies in the top ten. What was sequenced was peripheral blood. These receptors came from a man aged 60 to 75 with acute or convalescent COVID-19. Each CDR3 is given with its conserved first and last residue. The size of a clone is reported for some rows only, either as once, few or many, or as a class for expanded clones.

CASSSGSYNEQFF	.	TRBV7-2	TRBJ2-1
CAWSVRQGRNTEAFF	once	TRBV30	TRBJ1-1
CASSPPLVVHTQYF	.	TRBV5-1	TRBJ2-3
CASKGGDSTDTQYF	.	TRBV5-1	TRBJ2-3
CASSLWDRGGTDTQYF	.	TRBV7-8	TRBJ2-3
CSALQGLGYTF	.	TRBV20-1	TRBJ1-2
CASSLSTSNYGYTF	.	TRBV7-2	TRBJ1-2
CASSVTSGGPETQYF	.	TRBV9	TRBJ2-5
CASSPSITRQPKGNEQFF	.	TRBV6-2/TRBV6-3	TRBJ2-1
CSVEDRFEQYF	once	TRBV29-1	TRBJ2-7
CASSQDRIGDGYTF	.	TRBV4-1	TRBJ1-2
CASSILGTSGAEDTQYF	.	TRBV19	TRBJ2-3